This T cell receptor (beta chain) originates from a study of T cell repertoires in cytomegalovirus infection. TCRdb reprocessed the reads via MiXCR and lists one record per CDR3 protein. The data show roughly 68,000 distinct CDR3 sequences, with 20% to 25% seen just once and 60% to 85% held by the top ten. V was clipped by 6 bases and J by 0 bases, with 8 bases between them. In germline, CDR1 is SEHNR, CDR2 FQNEAQ (reference sequence). The CDR3 runs 13 residues. This clonotype was detected many times. Its cognate antigen is unknown. This receptor was identified in a human donor in good health (CMV status not recorded). Some clones in this sample may be carry-over from other donors' samples. The gene calls are TRBV7-9 and TRBJ2-5; perhaps TRBD1 as D (5 bases). Sequenced input: PBMCs, sequenced either directly or after in vitro stimulation (not recorded which). Here the CDR3 reads CASRDNNQETQYF. Written as DNA, the CDR3 is TGTGCCAGCAGGGACAATAACCAAGAGACCCAGTACTTC. The variable domain in full, with the rest retrieved from reference TRBV7-9 and TRBJ2-5, is DTGVSQNPRHKITKRGQNVTFRCDPISEHNRLYWYRQTLGQGPEFLTYFQNEAQLEKSRLLSDRFSAERPKGSFSTLEIQRTEQGDSAMYLCASRDNNQETQYFGPGTRLLVL.